The rows below give T cell receptor beta chains drawn from one sample of a study of blood T cells in healthy people across ages. TCRdb reprocessed the 5' RACE reads via MiXCR and lists one record per CDR3 protein. The sample consists of roughly 1,500,000 distinct CDR3 sequences, 42% of them appearing once. The material sequenced was blood. These receptors came from a woman younger than 35 in good health. CDR3s include the opening cysteine and the closing phenylalanine or tryptophan. A D gene is named only where the DNA matches it firmly. Size tells how often a clone was seen (once, few, many) or the class of an expanded clone, and some rows leave it out.

V	J	D	size	DNA	CDR3
TRBV29-1	TRBJ2-5	TRBD1	.	TGCAGCGCATACGGGACAGCGTCATCCCAGGCGGAGACCCAGTACTTC	CSAYGTASSQAETQYF
TRBV4-1	TRBJ2-7	.	.	TGCGCCAGCAGCCAAGATTCAAAGGAACCCTACGAGCAGTACTTC	CASSQDSKEPYEQYF
TRBV5-1	TRBJ2-7	.	few	TGCGCCAGCAGCCCACCCGCCCCCAATGAGCAGTACTTC	CASSPPAPNEQYF
TRBV2	TRBJ2-1	.	.	TGTGCCAGCAGCTGGGGACGGGACTACAATGAGCAGTTCTTC	CASSWGRDYNEQFF
TRBV7-2	TRBJ2-1	.	.	TGTGCCAGCAGCCCCTGGACTACCTACAATGAGCAGTTCTTC	CASSPWTTYNEQFF
TRBV6-2/TRBV6-3	TRBJ1-2	.	.	TGTGCCAGCAGGCTTCCGGTTTATGGCTACACCTTC	CASRLPVYGYTF
TRBV6-2/TRBV6-3	TRBJ2-1	.	few	TGTGCCAGCAGGGCAATACTTAACTCCTACAATGAGCAGTTCTTC	CASRAILNSYNEQFF
TRBV10-1	TRBJ2-5	.	.	TGCGCCAGCAGTGAGTCCGGCAGGGGATCATTTGGAGTTGCGGAGCAGTACTTC	CASSESGRGSFGVAEQYF
TRBV15	TRBJ2-3	.	.	TGTGCCACCAGCATCTACAGGGGCACAGATACGCAGTATTTT	CATSIYRGTDTQYF
TRBV20-1	TRBJ1-2	TRBD1	.	TGCAGTGCTAGACCGTCCGGGACAGGGCTTACTAACTATGGCTACACCTTC	CSARPSGTGLTNYGYTF
TRBV9	TRBJ2-2	TRBD1	.	TGTGCCAGCAGCAAAGCAGGGGGATACACCGGGGAGCTGTTTTTT	CASSKAGGYTGELFF
TRBV12-3/TRBV12-4	TRBJ1-1	.	.	TGTGCCAGCAGTTTGATTCCGACTGAAGCTTTCTTT	CASSLIPTEAFF
TRBV7-2	TRBJ2-3	TRBD2	few	TGTGCCAGCAGCTTAGCGGTAGGACTAGCGGGAGGAGATACGCAGTATTTT	CASSLAVGLAGGDTQYF
TRBV28	TRBJ1-1	.	.	TGTGCCAGCGGGGAAACGAGCTCTCTGGCAGGAGGCGCTGAAGCTTTCTTT	CASGETSSLAGGAEAFF
TRBV30	TRBJ2-7	.	.	TGTGCCTGGGAAAAAGGATCGGCGCCCTACGAGCAGTACTTC	CAWEKGSAPYEQYF
TRBV20-1	TRBJ1-2	.	.	TGCAGTGCGAGGAGGGAAATCGGAGGCTATGGCTACACCTTC	CSARREIGGYGYTF
TRBV7-3	TRBJ2-5	.	.	TGTGCCAGCCAACAGGGCTTGGGAGAGACCCAGTACTTC	CASQQGLGETQYF
TRBV20-1	TRBJ2-3	.	.	TGCAGTGCTAGTAGCACTACATCCACAGATACGCAGTATTTT	CSASSTTSTDTQYF
TRBV5-6	TRBJ2-7	.	few	TGTGCCAGCAGCGGCATGGATTACGAGCAGTACTTC	CASSGMDYEQYF
TRBV20-1	TRBJ1-1	.	few	TGCAGTGCTATGGACACTGAAGCTTTCTTT	CSAMDTEAFF
TRBV29-1	TRBJ2-1	.	.	TGCAGCGTTGAGGGCCAGCGGATTCGCAATGAGCAGTTCTTC	CSVEGQRIRNEQFF
TRBV15	TRBJ2-1	TRBD1	.	TGTGCCACCAGCAGAGATGTCGGACAGGCCTACAATGAGCAGTTCTTC	CATSRDVGQAYNEQFF
TRBV28	TRBJ1-2	.	.	TGTGCCAGCCTACCCGCAGGGGACTTGGGCTACACCTTC	CASLPAGDLGYTF
TRBV10-3	TRBJ2-7	.	few	TGTGCCATCAGAAGCCGTTACGAGCAGTACTTC	CAIRSRYEQYF
TRBV4-2	TRBJ2-1	TRBD2	.	TGTGCCAGCGGGGGGGTATATGACAATGAGCAGTTCTTC	CASGGVYDNEQFF
TRBV21-1	TRBJ1-2	.	.	TGTGCCAGCAGCAACATCCTAGCTAACTATGACTACACCTTC	CASSNILANYDYTF
TRBV28	TRBJ1-2	.	once	TGTGCCAGCAGTTTATCGGCAGCCCCCATCCCCTATGGCTACACCTTC	CASSLSAAPIPYGYTF
TRBV12-3/TRBV12-4	TRBJ2-1	TRBD1	few	TGTGCCAGCAGTTTCTCCAGGGGGAATTCGGACAACAACAATGAGCAGTTCTTC	CASSFSRGNSDNNNEQFF
TRBV10-3	TRBJ2-3	.	.	TGTGCCACCAGCCTCACTAGGGGCCACACAGATACGCAGTATTTT	CATSLTRGHTDTQYF
TRBV20-1	TRBJ2-5	.	.	TGCAGTGGGGTGGGCGGAGAAGAGACCCAGTACTTC	CSGVGGEETQYF
TRBV25-1	TRBJ2-1	.	.	TGTGCCAGCAGTGACACAGGGAAGTGGGCCGACAATGAGCAGTTCTTC	CASSDTGKWADNEQFF
TRBV27	TRBJ1-2	TRBD1	few	TGTGCCAGCAGTACGTACAGGGGGCGGTATGGCTACACCTTC	CASSTYRGRYGYTF
TRBV6-5	TRBJ1-3	.	few	TGTGCCAGCAGACGCTATACGGGACCTGGAAACACCATATATTTT	CASRRYTGPGNTIYF
TRBV30	TRBJ1-1	.	.	TGTGCCTGGAGTCACCCTAACACTGAAGCTTTCTTT	CAWSHPNTEAFF
TRBV15	TRBJ2-3	.	few	TGTGCCACCAGCAGATACTTGTCGACCGGGGCAACCACGACAGATACGCAGTATTTT	CATSRYLSTGATTTDTQYF
TRBV20-1	TRBJ2-7	TRBD2	.	TGCAGTGCTAAGCCTAGCGGGCCTATCTACGAGCAGTACTTC	CSAKPSGPIYEQYF
TRBV10-3	TRBJ1-2	.	few	TGTGCCATCAGTGACAATACAGGGTGGTATGGCTACACCTTC	CAISDNTGWYGYTF
TRBV6-5	TRBJ2-6	TRBD1	.	TGTGCCAGCAGTTACTCAGGGACAGGGAGGTCTGGGGCCAACGTCCTGACTTTC	CASSYSGTGRSGANVLTF
TRBV4-2	TRBJ1-1	.	few	TGTGCCAGCAGCCAAGACGAGGGGATGAACACTGAAGCTTTCTTT	CASSQDEGMNTEAFF
TRBV11-2	TRBJ2-3	TRBD2	.	TGTGCCAGCAGCTACGGGACTAGCGCTCGCACAGATACGCAGTATTTT	CASSYGTSARTDTQYF
TRBV3-1	TRBJ2-3	TRBD2	.	TGTGCCAGCAGCCCAGCGGGAGGACACACAGATACGCAGTATTTT	CASSPAGGHTDTQYF
TRBV18	TRBJ1-2	TRBD1	.	TGTGCCAGCCGGGGACAGGGGGCCCTCTATGGCTACACCTTC	CASRGQGALYGYTF
TRBV6-5	TRBJ1-1	.	.	TGTGTCAGCAGTTACTCGGGGGCAGAAGAAGCTTTCTTT	CVSSYSGAEEAFF
TRBV3-1	TRBJ2-5	.	.	TGTGCCAGCAGCCCGCGACAGCTCCAAGAGACCCAGTACTTC	CASSPRQLQETQYF
TRBV20-1	TRBJ1-5	.	few	TGCAGTGGGCGAGCCCCCAATCAGCCCCAGCATTTT	CSGRAPNQPQHF
TRBV30	TRBJ1-2	TRBD1	few	TGTGCCTGGGTACAGGGGCCCAACTATGGCTACACCTTC	CAWVQGPNYGYTF
TRBV11-2	TRBJ2-7	TRBD1	.	TGTGCCAGCAGGATACAGGGGTTCGAGCAGTACTTC	CASRIQGFEQYF
TRBV30	TRBJ2-1	.	once	TGTGCCTGGAGTTCATTCCAGGGGAGCTCCTACAATGAGCAGTTCTTC	CAWSSFQGSSYNEQFF
TRBV12-3/TRBV12-4	TRBJ1-2	.	.	TGTGCCAGCAGTTTGCCCGTTGGGGGCTACACCTTC	CASSLPVGGYTF
TRBV24-1	TRBJ2-7	.	few	TGTGCCACCAGTGAAAGATATACAGGCAAGGACGAGCAGTACTTC	CATSERYTGKDEQYF
TRBV7-2	TRBJ2-1	.	many	TGTGCCAGCAGACAAGGACAGTACAATGAGCAGTTCTTC	CASRQGQYNEQFF
TRBV5-1	TRBJ1-6	.	few	TGCGCCAGCAGCTTGGAGGAGGGGGTCCATTCACCCCTCCACTTT	CASSLEEGVHSPLHF
TRBV20-1	TRBJ1-2	.	.	TGCAGTGCTAGACGTGTCGCCCCGGGAGGCTACACCTTC	CSARRVAPGGYTF
TRBV5-1	TRBJ1-1	TRBD1	.	TGCGCCAGCAGCCCGGGGACAGGCTGGGCGAGCACTGAAGCTTTCTTT	CASSPGTGWASTEAFF
TRBV4-1	TRBJ1-4	.	few	TGCGCCAGCAGCCAAGTTGAGACGGGGTATGAAAAACTGTTTTTT	CASSQVETGYEKLFF
TRBV20-1	TRBJ1-2	.	.	TGCAGTGCTAGAGATGGCGGCGTTAACTATGGCTACACCTTC	CSARDGGVNYGYTF
TRBV5-1	TRBJ2-5	.	few	TGCGCCAGCAGCTTGTCGGGTGGAATCCAAGAGACCCAGTACTTC	CASSLSGGIQETQYF
TRBV20-1	TRBJ1-2	TRBD1	many	TGCAGTGCGGGGGGGACAGGGATCCCCTATGGCTACACCTTC	CSAGGTGIPYGYTF
TRBV20-1	TRBJ2-3	.	few	TGCAGTGCTAGAGCCGGGTCCCTCGGTCATACGCAGTATTTT	CSARAGSLGHTQYF
TRBV4-1	TRBJ2-7	TRBD1	many	TGCGCCAGCAGCCAGGGGACAGGCGTTTCTGCTACAACCTACGAGCAGTACTTC	CASSQGTGVSATTYEQYF